Listed below are T cell receptor beta chains from one sample, sequenced in a study of T-cell memory formation after mild COVID-19. TCRdb re-analysed the 5' RACE reads in MiXCR, keeping a single row per CDR3 protein. Among approximately 300,000 distinct CDR3 sequences, roughly 15% were seen once, and the ten largest hold more than 20%. The material sequenced was PBMCs or a T cell subset sorted from them (not recorded which). These receptors were collected from a man younger than 35 who had mild COVID-19 (a few samples of this study predate the infection). Cell type and time point are not known. Both conserved end residues are part of each CDR3. Each record gives: CDR3 protein, CDR3 DNA, clone size, CDR3 length, D gene, J gene, V gene. The D gene is left open where the match is weak. Clone size is given for some rows only: seen once, a few or many times, or a class if the clone is expanded.

cdr3_aa: CASSQGPGSDTQYF
cdr3_nt: TGCGCCAGCAGCCAAGGCCCTGGTTCAGATACGCAGTATTTT
clone_size: few
cdr3_length: 14
d_call: NA
j_call: TRBJ2-3
v_call: TRBV4-3

cdr3_aa: CASSLLVAGGDTQYF
cdr3_nt: TGTGCCAGCAGCTTACTGGTAGCGGGGGGAGATACGCAGTATTTT
clone_size: many
cdr3_length: 15
d_call: TRBD2
j_call: TRBJ2-3
v_call: TRBV7-2

cdr3_aa: CASSSVSDTQYF
cdr3_nt: TGTGCCAGCAGCTCGGTCTCAGATACGCAGTATTTT
clone_size: many
cdr3_length: 12
d_call: NA
j_call: TRBJ2-3
v_call: TRBV11-2

cdr3_aa: CASSEGPGTGDSGELFF
cdr3_nt: TGCGCCAGCAGCGAAGGTCCCGGGACAGGGGATTCCGGGGAGCTGTTTTTT
clone_size: NA
cdr3_length: 17
d_call: TRBD1
j_call: TRBJ2-2
v_call: TRBV5-1

cdr3_aa: CASSLAGTQRGYTF
cdr3_nt: TGTGCCAGCAGCTTGGCCGGGACACAAAGAGGCTACACCTTC
clone_size: few
cdr3_length: 14
d_call: NA
j_call: TRBJ1-2
v_call: TRBV5-5

cdr3_aa: CASSLSMATRETQYF
cdr3_nt: TGTGCCAGCAGCTTATCCATGGCGACTAGAGAGACCCAGTACTTC
clone_size: few
cdr3_length: 15
d_call: NA
j_call: TRBJ2-5
v_call: TRBV7-2

cdr3_aa: CASTPAVLNSPLHF
cdr3_nt: TGTGCCAGCACCCCGGCGGTGCTTAATTCACCCCTCCACTTT
clone_size: few
cdr3_length: 14
d_call: NA
j_call: TRBJ1-6
v_call: TRBV5-8

cdr3_aa: CASSLFIGPGEQYF
cdr3_nt: TGCGCCAGCAGCCTCTTCATTGGGCCTGGAGAGCAGTACTTC
clone_size: NA
cdr3_length: 14
d_call: NA
j_call: TRBJ2-7
v_call: TRBV5-1

cdr3_aa: CASSHAGQINSPLHF
cdr3_nt: TGCGCCAGCAGCCACGCTGGACAAATTAATTCACCCCTCCACTTT
clone_size: few
cdr3_length: 15
d_call: NA
j_call: TRBJ1-6
v_call: TRBV4-3

cdr3_aa: CSGSTSGGAVDTQYF
cdr3_nt: TGCAGTGGGTCGACTAGCGGGGGGGCGGTAGATACGCAGTATTTT
clone_size: few
cdr3_length: 15
d_call: TRBD2
j_call: TRBJ2-3
v_call: TRBV20-1

cdr3_aa: CASSLTGTPSGANVLTF
cdr3_nt: TGTGCCAGCAGTTTAACCGGGACGCCCTCTGGGGCCAACGTCCTGACTTTC
clone_size: NA
cdr3_length: 17
d_call: NA
j_call: TRBJ2-6
v_call: TRBV7-3

cdr3_aa: CASSPGELWTGELFF
cdr3_nt: TGTGCCAGCAGCCCGGGGGAGTTGTGGACCGGGGAGCTGTTTTTT
clone_size: few
cdr3_length: 15
d_call: NA
j_call: TRBJ2-2
v_call: TRBV7-9

cdr3_aa: CSARLAPSGYNEQFF
cdr3_nt: TGCAGTGCTAGACTCGCCCCTAGCGGGTACAATGAGCAGTTCTTC
clone_size: NA
cdr3_length: 15
d_call: TRBD2
j_call: TRBJ2-1
v_call: TRBV20-1

cdr3_aa: CSADRASGAQETQYF
cdr3_nt: TGCAGTGCTGACAGGGCTAGCGGGGCCCAAGAGACCCAGTACTTC
clone_size: NA
cdr3_length: 15
d_call: TRBD2
j_call: TRBJ2-5
v_call: TRBV20-1

cdr3_aa: CASSRAGTDGNSPLHF
cdr3_nt: TGTGCCAGCAGCCGGGCCGGGACAGATGGCAATTCACCCCTCCACTTT
clone_size: NA
cdr3_length: 16
d_call: TRBD1
j_call: TRBJ1-6
v_call: TRBV4-2

cdr3_aa: CASSVATLTSTDTQYF
cdr3_nt: TGTGCCAGCAGCGTAGCGACACTGACTAGCACAGATACGCAGTATTTT
clone_size: NA
cdr3_length: 16
d_call: NA
j_call: TRBJ2-3
v_call: TRBV9

cdr3_aa: CASSLVGEGEKLFF
cdr3_nt: TGTGCCAGCAGCTTAGTGGGAGAAGGTGAAAAACTGTTTTTT
clone_size: few
cdr3_length: 14
d_call: NA
j_call: TRBJ1-4
v_call: TRBV7-9

cdr3_aa: CASSLELGRTEAFF
cdr3_nt: TGTGCCAGCAGCTTAGAACTGGGGCGCACTGAAGCTTTCTTT
clone_size: NA
cdr3_length: 14
d_call: NA
j_call: TRBJ1-1
v_call: TRBV7-9

cdr3_aa: CASRREVGEQYF
cdr3_nt: TGTGCCAGCAGACGCGAGGTCGGGGAGCAGTACTTC
clone_size: NA
cdr3_length: 12
d_call: NA
j_call: TRBJ2-7
v_call: TRBV6-5

cdr3_aa: CASSLGGHRLSSGNTIYF
cdr3_nt: TGCGCCAGCAGCTTGGGCGGACACAGGTTAAGCTCTGGAAACACCATATATTTT
clone_size: few
cdr3_length: 18
d_call: NA
j_call: TRBJ1-3
v_call: TRBV5-1

cdr3_aa: CASSYPTASGNTIYF
cdr3_nt: TGTGCCAGCAGTTACCCGACGGCCAGTGGAAACACCATATATTTT
clone_size: NA
cdr3_length: 15
d_call: NA
j_call: TRBJ1-3
v_call: TRBV6-6

cdr3_aa: CASAGLNEKLFF
cdr3_nt: TGTGCCAGCGCAGGCCTCAATGAAAAACTGTTTTTT
clone_size: few
cdr3_length: 12
d_call: NA
j_call: TRBJ1-4
v_call: TRBV6-9

cdr3_aa: CSASKSGVGTQYF
cdr3_nt: TGCAGTGCTAGCAAAAGCGGGGTCGGGACCCAGTACTTC
clone_size: once
cdr3_length: 13
d_call: TRBD2
j_call: TRBJ2-5
v_call: TRBV20-1

cdr3_aa: CASSSDRDFGYTF
cdr3_nt: TGTGCCAGCAGCTCCGACAGGGATTTCGGCTACACCTTC
clone_size: few
cdr3_length: 13
d_call: TRBD1
j_call: TRBJ1-2
v_call: TRBV7-2

cdr3_aa: CASRVPGAALKAFF
cdr3_nt: TGTGCCAGCAGGGTCCCAGGGGCCGCTCTGAAAGCTTTCTTT
clone_size: few
cdr3_length: 14
d_call: NA
j_call: TRBJ1-1
v_call: TRBV6-1

cdr3_aa: CASREESGADTQYF
cdr3_nt: TGTGCCAGCAGAGAAGAGTCAGGGGCCGATACGCAGTATTTT
clone_size: NA
cdr3_length: 14
d_call: NA
j_call: TRBJ2-3
v_call: TRBV4-2

cdr3_aa: CASTRDGSYEQYF
cdr3_nt: TGTGCCAGCACACGGGACGGATCCTACGAGCAGTACTTC
clone_size: few
cdr3_length: 13
d_call: NA
j_call: TRBJ2-7
v_call: TRBV12-3/TRBV12-4

cdr3_aa: CSVDQGYYGYTF
cdr3_nt: TGCAGCGTTGATCAGGGGTACTATGGCTACACCTTC
clone_size: few
cdr3_length: 12
d_call: NA
j_call: TRBJ1-2
v_call: TRBV29-1

cdr3_aa: CASSPLDWAEAFF
cdr3_nt: TGTGCCAGCAGCCCACTGGATTGGGCTGAAGCTTTCTTT
clone_size: many
cdr3_length: 13
d_call: NA
j_call: TRBJ1-1
v_call: TRBV7-8